The 25 T cell receptor beta chains below come from one sample, sequenced in a study of CD8+ T cells in alopecia areata. After isolation, RNA underwent reverse transcription to generate cDNA as the sequencing template. The protocol was immunoSEQ multiplex PCR, while the TCRdb copy is restricted to in-frame clones and leaves out a portion. The sample lists over 70,000 clones; around 60% were seen once. Described treatment: oral pan-JAK inhibitor, 5-10 mg twice daily. This sample comprised CD8+ T cells sorted from blood, obtained at week 24, from a patient treated with tofacitinib. All receptors come from a human donor with alopecia areata.

The J gene is TRBJ1-2, the V gene TRBV5-1; D is ambiguous. Trimming removed 0 bases at V and 0 bases at J, with 9 bases between. CDR1 SGHRS and CDR2 YFSETQ come from the germline V gene. CDR3 length: 15 residues. The CDR3 loop is CASSLGQPTNYGYTF. Written as DNA, the CDR3 is TGCGCCAGCAGCTTGGGGCAGCCGACTAACTATGGCTACACCTTC. The full variable domain, with the rest looked up from reference TRBV5-1 and TRBJ1-2, is KAGVTQTPRYLIKTRGQQVTLSCSPISGHRSVSWYQQTPGQGLQFLFEYFSETQRNKGNFPGRFSGRQFSNSRSEMNVSTLELGDSALYLCASSLGQPTNYGYTFGSGTRLTVV.

J is TRBJ1-2 and V is TRBV2; D is perhaps TRBD1 (6 bases). Between the trimmed V and J ends, which lost 3 bases and 4 bases, there was a span of 15 bases. The germline V gene has CDR1 SNHLY and CDR2 FYNNEI. The CDR3 loop spans 15 amino acids. The CDR3 is CASSDEPGASYGYTF. Here the CDR3 DNA reads TGTGCCAGCAGTGACGAACCGGGGGCCAGCTATGGCTACACCTTC. The whole variable domain, filled in from reference TRBV2 and TRBJ1-2, reads EPEVTQTPSHQVTQMGQEVILRCVPISNHLYFYWYRQILGQKVEFLVSFYNNEISEKSEIFDDQFSVERPDGSNFTLKIRSTKLEDSAMYFCASSDEPGASYGYTFGSGTRLTVV.

The gene calls are TRBV4-1 and TRBJ2-5; 11 bases map to TRBD2. Germline CDR1 reads MGHRA; CDR2 reads YSYEKL. CDR3 length: 17 residues. The V gene end was trimmed by 0 bases and the J gene end by 4 bases; junction bases not matched to a gene: 7. The CDR3 nucleotides are TGCGCCAGCAGCCAAGATGTAAGAACTAGCGGGGGAGAGACCCAGTACTTC. It is translated as CASSQDVRTSGGETQYF.

The chain uses TRBV5-5 and TRBJ1-1, with a possible D match to TRBD1 (5 bases). This CDR3 spans 16 amino acids. Germline V gives CDR1 SGHKS, CDR2 YYEKEE (reference sequence). Trimming took off 3 bases at V and 0 bases at J, with 15 bases between the two ends. In DNA form, the CDR3 reads TGTGCCAGCAGCTCCCAAGGGGCGAACATGAACACTGAAGCTTTCTTT. This gives the protein CASSSQGANMNTEAFF.

The gene calls are TRBV7-2 and TRBJ2-2; D remains unclear. The V end was cut by 0 bases, the J end by 4 bases, with 3 bases between. The CDR3 contains 13 residues. CDR1 and CDR2 (germline): SGHTA, FQGNSA. CDR3 residues: CASSLAVTGELFF. CDR3 nucleotides: TGTGCCAGCAGCTTAGCGGTCACCGGGGAGCTGTTTTTT.

This clone was counted once. The rearrangement links TRBV10-3 to TRBJ2-7; perhaps TRBD1 as D (5 bases). Per germline, CDR1 ENHRY and CDR2 SYGVKD. V lost 6 bases, J lost 2 bases, and 14 bases lay in between. CDR3 length: 14 residues. The DNA of the CDR3 is TGTGCCATCAGGCCCCAGGGCCCTACCTACGAGCAGTACTTC. Translating gives CAIRPQGPTYEQYF.

The chain has TRBV2 and TRBJ1-1, with 9 nucleotides matching TRBD1. Germline CDR1 and CDR2: SNHLY and FYNNEI. CDR3 size: 16 residues. Trimming cost V 7 bases and J 5 bases; bases outside gene matches: 14. The CDR3: CASTGTGIGSWTEAFF. The CDR3, as DNA: TGTGCCAGCACTGGGACAGGGATCGGGAGTTGGACTGAAGCTTTCTTT.

The V gene is TRBV6-1, the J gene TRBJ2-7; maybe TRBD1 (5 bases). The V end lost 7 bases, the J end lost 5 bases, and 9 bases lay between the germline ends. Germline assignment: CDR1 MNHNS and CDR2 SASEGT. The CDR3 length is 11 residues. In nucleotides, the CDR3 is TGTGCCAGCATCAAGGGGAACGAGCAGTACTTC. Protein: CASIKGNEQYF.

The chain combines TRBV7-6 with TRBJ2-7, with 11 positions matching TRBD2. Germline lookup yields CDR1 SGHVS and CDR2 FNYEAQ. The CDR3 sequence is 15 residues long. Trimming at V came to 3 bases and at J to 3 bases, leaving 4 bases not matched to a gene. The CDR3 DNA follows: TGTGCCAGCAGCTTTACTAGCGGGGGCCTCTACGAGCAGTACTTC. Translated: CASSFTSGGLYEQYF.

The chain uses TRBV4-3 and TRBJ1-6; 7 bases match TRBD1. The trim removed 3 bases at V and 13 bases at J, leaving 12 bases unmatched. This CDR3 contains 15 residues. CDR1 and CDR2 (germline): LGHNA, YSLEER. CDR3 sequence (DNA): TGCGCCAGCAGCCAGGAACAGGGGTGGGAAGGGCCCCTCCACTTT. It specifies CASSQEQGWEGPLHF.

This chain joins TRBV5-6 and TRBJ1-1; 8 bases are shared with TRBD1. Per germline, CDR1 SGHDT and CDR2 YYEEEE. Germline trimming cut 2 bases from V and 6 bases from J; bases unmatched to any gene: 0. CDR3 size: 12 residues. In nucleotides, the CDR3 is TGTGCCAGCAGCTTACAGGGGGCTGAAGCTTTCTTT. As protein: CASSLQGAEAFF.

The chain recombines TRBV7-2 with TRBJ2-5; 13 bases are shared with TRBD2. This CDR3 is 16 amino acids long. Germline CDR1 SGHTA, CDR2 FQGNSA. V lost 6 bases and J lost 0; bases outside the gene matches: 4. CDR3 coding DNA: TGTGCCAGCAGTCAGACTAGCGGGGGGTACCAAGAGACCCAGTACTTC. Amino acid sequence: CASSQTSGGYQETQYF.

This chain links TRBV4-1 with TRBJ2-7; unclear D gene. Trimming removed 7 bases at V and 1 base at J, with 14 bases between. Germline V lookup: CDR1 MGHRA, CDR2 YSYEKL. The CDR3 consists of 14 residues. The CDR3, as DNA: TGCGCCAGCACCTCAGGACCGAGTTCCTACGAGCAGTACTTC. Translation: CASTSGPSSYEQYF.

The CDR3 DNA sequence: TGTGCCAGCAGTTCCCCTCGAGGGGATGAGCAGTTCTTC. Amino acid sequence: CASSSPRGDEQFF. V and J are TRBV27 and TRBJ2-1; either TRBD1 or TRBD2 may supply D (5 bases each). CDR1 is MNHEY and CDR2 is SMNVEV in the germline V gene (reference sequence). The CDR3 length is 13 residues. Trimming removed 4 bases at V and 8 bases at J, with 12 bases between.

The V gene is TRBV5-6, the J gene TRBJ2-1; perhaps TRBD1 as D (6 bases). V shed 0 bases and J shed 6 bases, with 13 bases lying between them. Germline assignment: CDR1 SGHDT and CDR2 YYEEEE. The CDR3 totals 15 residues. The chain's CDR3 is CASSLGQGRSNEQFF. In DNA, the CDR3 is TGTGCCAGCAGCTTGGGGCAGGGGCGCTCCAATGAGCAGTTCTTC.

The J gene is TRBJ1-5, the V gene TRBV10-3, with 7 bases fitting TRBD1. Germline CDR1 and CDR2: ENHRY and SYGVKD. Trimming removed 0 bases from V and 7 bases from J; junction bases left unmatched: 6. The CDR3 length is 15 residues. The CDR3 region is CAISESTGSGQPQHF. The CDR3 DNA follows: TGTGCCATCAGTGAGTCGACAGGGTCCGGACAGCCCCAGCATTTT.

The chain has TRBV27 and TRBJ2-7, with D perhaps given as TRBD1 or TRBD2 (5 bases each). Germline-derived CDR1 and CDR2 are MNHEY and SMNVEV (reference sequence). V was pared by 6 bases and J by 2 bases, with 14 bases between. This CDR3 is built from 14 residues. CDR3 amino acids: CASRPGTETYEQYF. CDR3 bases: TGTGCCAGCAGGCCCGGGACGGAGACCTACGAGCAGTACTTC.

V and J are TRBV28 and TRBJ2-7; D not resolved. This CDR3 is built from 11 residues. Trimming stripped 6 bases from V and 7 bases from J, with 10 bases between. Germline V gene lookup returns CDR1 MDHEN and CDR2 SYDVKM. This CDR3 is CASRRMLEQYF. CDR3 nucleotide sequence: TGTGCCAGCAGGCGAATGTTGGAGCAGTACTTC.

This clone has a handful of counts. This chain links TRBV4-3 with TRBJ2-1; TRBD2 matches at 14 bases. CDR1 LGHNA and CDR2 YSLEER come from the germline V gene. The junction had 7 bases not matched to a gene; V was cut back by 3 bases and J by 6 bases. There are 17 residues in the CDR3. CDR3 sequence (DNA): TGCGCCAGCAGCCAGTGGGGGACTAGCGGGGGTTCCAATGAGCAGTTCTTC. Translation gives CASSQWGTSGGSNEQFF.

V usage is TRBV29-1 and J usage is TRBJ1-2, with D possibly matching TRBD1 (6 bases). Trimming cost V 1 base and J 5 bases, with 26 bases left between them. Germline lookup yields CDR1 SQVTM and CDR2 ANQGSEA. There are 18 residues in the CDR3. The DNA of the CDR3 is TGCAGCGTTGAAGGTCGTGGTTCAGAGGGGGTCTACCAGTATGGCTACACCTTC. This sequence encodes CSVEGRGSEGVYQYGYTF.

The CDR3 spells CASSPIAASSYNEQFF. CDR3 bases: TGTGCCAGCAGTCCTATTGCCGCCTCCTCCTACAATGAGCAGTTCTTC. The V gene is TRBV27, the J gene TRBJ2-1; D gene unclear. The CDR3 has 16 amino acids. Trimming pared 5 bases from V and 0 bases from J, leaving 14 bases between. Per germline, CDR1 MNHEY and CDR2 SMNVEV (reference sequence).

The J gene is TRBJ2-3, the V gene TRBV11-1, with D hard to call. Germline-derived CDR1 and CDR2 are SGHAT and FQDESV (reference sequence). V lost 5 bases and J 4 bases, leaving 19 bases between the germline ends. This CDR3 is 16 amino acids long. CDR3 region: CASSRGRHGQADTQYF. In DNA, the CDR3 is TGTGCCAGCAGCCGAGGACGCCACGGTCAGGCAGATACGCAGTATTTT.

For the CDR3, the DNA is TGTGCCAGCAGCTTACCAACTAGCGGGGACGGAGATACGCAGTATTTT. Encoded protein: CASSLPTSGDGDTQYF. This chain uses TRBV7-9 with TRBJ2-3; 10 bases are a match to TRBD2. The trim removed 2 bases at V and 5 bases at J, leaving 7 bases unmatched. Germline V CDR1 and CDR2: SEHNR, FQNEAQ (reference sequence). The CDR3 has 16 amino acids.

This chain connects TRBV27 to TRBJ2-7; 7 positions agree with TRBD1. V lost 4 bases and J lost 7; bases outside the gene matches: 10. The CDR3 contains 14 residues. Germline CDR1 MNHEY, CDR2 SMNVEV (reference sequence). The CDR3 coding sequence is TGTGCCAGCAGTTCGACAGGGTACCCCCAAGAGCAGTACTTC. Amino acids: CASSSTGYPQEQYF.

The chain has TRBV29-1 and TRBJ1-3, with D tentatively TRBD1 (5 bases). Germline V gives CDR1 SQVTM, CDR2 ANQGSEA. The CDR3 has 12 residues. Trimming removed 6 bases at V and 2 bases at J, with 8 bases between. The CDR3 sequence is CSVRGAGNTIYF. The CDR3 coding sequence is TGCAGCGTGCGGGGGGCTGGAAACACCATATATTTT.